Listed here are 3 T cell receptor beta chains from one sample, sequenced in a study of cytomegalovirus exposure and HLA in healthy donors. A multiplex PCR was run with 60 Vbeta primers and 13 Jbeta primers. Repertoires were generated with immunoSEQ multiplex PCR, while TCRdb's copy carries only in-frame clones and drops some. The profile covers roughly 190,000 clones, with around 87% appearing a single time and over 1% taken by the ten largest. Sequencing was performed on PBMCs. The receptors here all came from a man aged 30 to 39 in good health and CMV-seronegative.

This chain connects TRBV7-8 to TRBJ2-7; perhaps TRBD1 as D (6 bases). V dropped 6 bases and J dropped 2 bases, with 14 bases sitting between them. This CDR3 has 14 amino acids. Germline V gene sequence: CDR1 SGHVS, CDR2 FQNEAQ. The CDR3 DNA reads as TGTGCCAGCAGAACCTCGACAGGCCCCTACGAGCAGTACTTC. Translating it yields CASRTSTGPYEQYF.

The CDR3 here is CASTGQGGEAFF. The CDR3 bases are TGCGCCAGCACCGGACAGGGCGGTGAAGCTTTCTTT. This rearrangement joins TRBV5-1 to TRBJ1-1, with 8 bases fitting TRBD1. Germline-derived CDR1 and CDR2 are SGHRS and YFSETQ. J was trimmed by 7 bases and V by 6 bases; bases with no gene match: 5. The CDR3 consists of 12 residues. The variable domain in full, completed from reference TRBV5-1 and TRBJ1-1, reads KAGVTQTPRYLIKTRGQQVTLSCSPISGHRSVSWYQQTPGQGLQFLFEYFSETQRNKGNFPGRFSGRQFSNSRSEMNVSTLELGDSALYLCASTGQGGEAFFGQGTRLTVV.

The chain is built from TRBV7-9 and TRBJ2-7; the match to TRBD2 covers 11 bases. Unmatched junction bases numbered 2, after V lost 1 base and J lost 3 bases. The germline V gene encodes CDR1 SEHNR and CDR2 FQNEAQ (reference sequence). The CDR3 is 15 residues long. This CDR3 is CASSLVGLADYEQYF. The DNA for the CDR3 is TGTGCCAGCAGCTTAGTGGGACTAGCGGACTACGAGCAGTACTTC.